The present entry profiles one TCR beta chain with its context. What it recognizes is unknown. As to time point: week 35, safety follow-up. Mutant IDH1 20-mer peptide, at 300 ug, made up each vaccine dose, with topical imiquimod. Germline CDR1 is SGHAT and CDR2 is FQNNGV. This CDR3 spans 14 amino acids. Trimming took off 0 bases at V and 8 bases at J, with 13 bases between the two ends. The source of the sample is a study of a mutant IDH1 vaccine in newly diagnosed glioma. Study at large: Visit V13 took place at week 47, and visit V12 happened at week 35.

Study-wide findings and caveats: Altogether, around 93% of patients exhibited vaccine-induced immune responses.

Measured with immunoSEQ multiplex PCR; TCRdb has only the in-frame clones, and not every one. This table holds 35,000 to 45,000 clones, around 83% found once. The chain employs TRBV11-2 and TRBJ1-2; maybe TRBD1 (5 bases). This sample comprised PBMCs, obtained from a glioma patient whose treatment included an IDH1 peptide vaccine. The clonotype comes from a woman in her forties or fifties with glioma. DNA for the CDR3: TGTGCCAGCAGCTTAGATCGGAAAGGGGTCGGCTACACCTTC. This translates into CASSLDRKGVGYTF.